Listed below are T cell receptor beta chains from one sample, sequenced in a study of CD8 T cells in Susac syndrome. MiXCR, applied by TCRdb to the immunoSEQ multiplex PCR reads, yields one record per CDR3 protein. The data show approximately 210,000 distinct CDR3 sequences, approximately 94% seen once. Sequenced input: CD4+ T cells from PBMCs. The receptors here all came from a human donor with Susac syndrome. Both conserved end residues are part of each CDR3. Each record gives: V gene, J gene, CDR3 protein.

v_call: TRBV20-1
j_call: TRBJ1-6
cdr3_aa: CSARGGDEHSPLHF

v_call: TRBV12-3/TRBV12-4
j_call: TRBJ2-5
cdr3_aa: CASSLNRGLETQYF

v_call: TRBV6-6
j_call: TRBJ2-3
cdr3_aa: CASSYSIQGRADTQYF

v_call: TRBV30
j_call: TRBJ2-5
cdr3_aa: CAWSDEGWAGETQYF

v_call: TRBV10-2
j_call: TRBJ1-2
cdr3_aa: CASSESGDPIRGYTF

v_call: TRBV12-3/TRBV12-4
j_call: TRBJ2-7
cdr3_aa: CASRLRGASTYEQYF

v_call: TRBV6-2/TRBV6-3
j_call: TRBJ2-7
cdr3_aa: CASSYRPDYEQYF

v_call: TRBV12-3/TRBV12-4
j_call: TRBJ1-5
cdr3_aa: CASTTGVQPQHF

v_call: TRBV6-4
j_call: TRBJ2-1
cdr3_aa: CASSDSRGPYNEQFF

v_call: TRBV20-1
j_call: TRBJ2-3
cdr3_aa: CSARVASGKADTQYF

v_call: TRBV6-5
j_call: TRBJ1-1
cdr3_aa: CASRPSAGVKTEAFF

v_call: TRBV10-3
j_call: TRBJ1-5
cdr3_aa: CAISDSTFGSNQPQHF

v_call: TRBV6-5
j_call: TRBJ1-2
cdr3_aa: CASSYSGTAYGYTF

v_call: TRBV6-2/TRBV6-3
j_call: TRBJ2-7
cdr3_aa: CASRSQGIREQYF

v_call: TRBV10-3
j_call: TRBJ1-5
cdr3_aa: CAISPGQDQPQHF

v_call: TRBV9
j_call: TRBJ2-3
cdr3_aa: CASSVGATDTQYF

v_call: TRBV7-2
j_call: TRBJ1-6
cdr3_aa: CASSQQTYNSPLHF

v_call: TRBV30
j_call: TRBJ2-1
cdr3_aa: CAWIKQGRKNEQFF

v_call: TRBV30
j_call: TRBJ1-6
cdr3_aa: CAWTVGGRNSPLHF

v_call: TRBV18
j_call: TRBJ2-5
cdr3_aa: CASSPLGVGGQETQYF

v_call: TRBV5-1
j_call: TRBJ1-6
cdr3_aa: CASSLGQASSYNSPLHF

v_call: TRBV5-1
j_call: TRBJ1-1
cdr3_aa: CASSLYRGGIRNTEAFF

v_call: TRBV10-3
j_call: TRBJ2-3
cdr3_aa: CAISDGWGESGADTQYF

v_call: TRBV6-5
j_call: TRBJ2-6
cdr3_aa: CASSYSSGTGANVLTF

v_call: TRBV19
j_call: TRBJ1-5
cdr3_aa: CASSVQKKQPQHF

v_call: TRBV30
j_call: TRBJ1-5
cdr3_aa: CAWRGGGMRGGQPQHF

v_call: TRBV30
j_call: TRBJ1-1
cdr3_aa: CAWRLWGGEQAFF

v_call: TRBV27
j_call: TRBJ2-3
cdr3_aa: CASRLNPEDTQYF

v_call: TRBV30
j_call: TRBJ2-1
cdr3_aa: CAWTRDSYNEQFF

v_call: TRBV29-1
j_call: TRBJ1-2
cdr3_aa: CSVERGHGYTF

v_call: TRBV6-1
j_call: TRBJ2-3
cdr3_aa: CASKNPLLAEQDTQYF

v_call: TRBV27
j_call: TRBJ1-5
cdr3_aa: CASSPTGWNQPQHF

v_call: TRBV4-1
j_call: TRBJ2-7
cdr3_aa: CASSQDRIAGEQYF

v_call: TRBV28
j_call: TRBJ2-7
cdr3_aa: CASSPPAGGLYEQYF

v_call: TRBV20-1
j_call: TRBJ2-3
cdr3_aa: CSARDARQYSTDTQYF

v_call: TRBV2
j_call: TRBJ2-5
cdr3_aa: CASSVGGEETQYF

v_call: TRBV24-1
j_call: TRBJ2-1
cdr3_aa: CATSGPTYNEQFF

v_call: TRBV30
j_call: TRBJ1-4
cdr3_aa: CAWSQGPSNEKLFF